The 24 T cell receptor beta chains in this list originate from one sample, sequenced in a study of spatial heterogeneity in lung cancer. The time point: sample taken at primary tumor resection. In each case, whole RNA from tumor, nontumor lung or frozen PBMC was sequenced unsorted. TCRdb passed the 5' RACE reads through MiXCR, listing each CDR3 protein once. The table has over 25,000 distinct CDR3 sequences, approximately 8.4% seen once. Source: PBMCs, taken at surgery. The receptor set was obtained from a female donor with early-stage non-small cell lung cancer.

This clonotype has ten or more counts. The genes are TRBV18 and TRBJ2-1; D possibly corresponds to TRBD2 (6 bases). V lost 2 bases and J 6 bases, leaving 14 bases between the germline ends. CDR1 and CDR2 (germline): KGHSH, LQKENI. CDR3 length: 15 amino acids. CDR3 nucleotide sequence: TGTGCCAGCTCACCAGTTCTGCTAGCGAGCAATGAGCAGTTCTTC. Its protein is CASSPVLLASNEQFF.

This clonotype has a count of ten or more. V and J are TRBV29-1 and TRBJ2-1, with 7 bases identical to TRBD1. The CDR3 loop spans 13 amino acids. V was clipped by 8 bases and J by 0 bases; unmatched bases: 4. Germline CDR1 SQVTM, CDR2 ANQGSEA. The DNA for the CDR3 is TGCAGCACACGACAGGGCTCCTACAATGAGCAGTTCTTC. This gives the protein CSTRQGSYNEQFF.

The sample holds a few counts of this clonotype. The rearrangement joins TRBV20-1 to TRBJ2-1; TRBD2 is a possible D gene (5 bases). This CDR3 contains 16 residues. Germline V CDR1 and CDR2: DFQATT, SNEGSKA (reference sequence). The V end was cut by 0 bases, the J end by 4 bases, with 16 bases between. CDR3 bases: TGCAGTGCTAGAGATAGGGAGCGGCCCGGGTACAATGAGCAGTTCTTC. Translation: CSARDRERPGYNEQFF.

This clonotype came up many times. The chain employs TRBV21-1 and TRBJ2-7; the table assigns TRBD1, which was not confirmed against the DNA. TRBV21-1 constitutes a pseudogene. The CDR3 consists of 15 residues. The CDR3 sequence is CASSNGTGGGYEQYV. CDR3 DNA: TGTGCCAGCAGCAACGGGACAGGGGGCGGCTACGAGCAGTACGTC.

The chain links TRBV5-1 to TRBJ2-3; tentative D call: TRBD2 (6 bases). Germline CDR1 reads SGHRS; CDR2 reads YFSETQ. This CDR3 region has 15 residues. V lost 2 bases, J lost 6 bases, and 16 bases lay in between. The CDR3, as DNA: TGCGCCAGCAGCTTCGGCGGGAACCGAGTGGATACGCAGTATTTT. Protein sequence: CASSFGGNRVDTQYF.

CDR3 residues: CSASPSPNEQFF. The DNA for the CDR3 is TGCAGTGCTAGCCCCAGCCCTAATGAGCAGTTCTTC. The chain has TRBV20-1 and TRBJ2-1; D gene unclear. The CDR3 length is 12 residues. From germline, CDR1 is DFQATT and CDR2 SNEGSKA (reference sequence). V was trimmed by 3 bases and J by 7 bases, leaving 10 bases between them.

Here the CDR3 DNA reads TGTGCCAGCAGCCCGGGGACAGGACAAAACACCATATATTTT. Translation gives CASSPGTGQNTIYF. The J gene is TRBJ1-3, the V gene TRBV7-3; TRBD1 matches 8 bases. The J segment lost 6 bases and the V segment lost 5 bases, leaving 6 bases of the junction unmatched. Germline CDR1 reads SGHTA; CDR2 reads FQGTGA. This CDR3 is built from 14 residues. The complete variable domain, with remaining parts taken from reference TRBV7-3 and TRBJ1-3, reads GAGVSQTPSNKVTEKGKYVELRCDPISGHTALYWYRQSLGQGPEFLIYFQGTGAADDSGLPNDRFFAVRPEGSVSTLKIQRTERGDSAVYLCASSPGTGQNTIYFGEGSWLTVV.

This clonotype was detected many times. The V call is TRBV30, the J call TRBJ1-4; no firm D call. The V end lost 1 base, the J end lost 8 bases, and 11 bases lay between the germline ends. The CDR3 covers 13 residues. Per the germline V gene, CDR1 is GTSNPN and CDR2 is SVGIG (reference sequence). CDR3 sequence: CAWSGGSTEKLFF. The CDR3 DNA follows: TGTGCCTGGAGTGGGGGTTCGACAGAAAAACTGTTTTTT.

V usage is TRBV11-2 and J usage is TRBJ2-1; TRBD2 might be the D (6 bases). The CDR3 covers 15 residues. Germline V CDR1 and CDR2: SGHAT, FQNNGV. Trimming pared 1 base from V and 0 bases from J, leaving 7 bases between. The CDR3 loop reads CASSLGGISYNEQFF. The CDR3 DNA reads as TGTGCCAGCAGCTTAGGCGGGATCTCCTACAATGAGCAGTTCTTC.

This clonotype showed up just a few times. In DNA, the CDR3 is TGTGCCAGCAGTGAAAGGCAGCCCCTGAACACTGAAGCTTTCTTT. It codes for CASSERQPLNTEAFF. This chain joins TRBV2 and TRBJ1-1; D is unclear. The germline gives CDR1 SNHLY, CDR2 FYNNEI. The CDR3 sequence is 15 residues long. Trimming shortened V by 2 bases and J by 0 bases, and 10 bases separated the two germline ends.

This clonotype occurred many times. The chain combines TRBV5-1 with TRBJ1-2; D is unclear. Germline CDR1 and CDR2: SGHRS and YFSETQ. The CDR3 is 11 amino acids. V shed 0 bases and J shed 7 bases, with 4 bases lying between them. The CDR3 loop reads CASSLEGGYTF. In DNA, the CDR3 is TGCGCCAGCAGCTTGGAGGGTGGCTACACCTTC.

CDR3 coding DNA: TGTGCCAGCAGCTCCATACTGGGACCCCCCGGAAACATTCAGTACTTC. Protein sequence: CASSSILGPPGNIQYF. The chain uses TRBV5-5 and TRBJ2-4; D is perhaps TRBD1 or TRBD2 (5 bases each). CDR3 size: 16 residues. Germline CDR1 SGHKS, CDR2 YYEKEE (reference sequence). V lost 3 bases and J lost 6, with 19 bases in between. The full variable domain, in which reference TRBV5-5 and TRBJ2-4 provide the parts outside the CDR3, is DAGVTQSPTHLIKTRGQQVTLRCSPISGHKSVSWYQQVLGQGPQFIFQYYEKEERGRGNFPDRFSARQFPNYSSELNVNALLLGDSALYLCASSSILGPPGNIQYFGAGTRLSVL.

This chain joins TRBV13 and TRBJ1-6, with D perhaps matching TRBD1 (5 bases). Per germline, CDR1 PRHDT and CDR2 FYEKMQ (reference sequence). Trimming pared 0 bases from V and 10 bases from J, leaving 13 bases between. This CDR3 comprises 15 residues. As DNA, the CDR3 is TGTGCCAGCAGCTTAGGCGGGGCAGGGAACTCACCCCTCCACTTT. Translation gives CASSLGGAGNSPLHF.

This clonotype was counted ten times or more. This chain uses TRBV5-6 with TRBJ1-1, with a possible D match to TRBD1 (5 bases). The germline V gene has CDR1 SGHDT and CDR2 YYEEEE. CDR3 length equals 15 residues. With 0 bases removed from V and 11 bases from J, the gap between germline ends came to 20 bases. The CDR3 sequence: CASSLDAGDVFGAFF. CDR3 DNA sequence: TGTGCCAGCAGCTTGGACGCGGGGGACGTTTTTGGGGCTTTCTTT.

There are many counts of this clonotype. The rearrangement joins TRBV18 to TRBJ1-4; 8 bases map to TRBD1. CDR3 length equals 13 residues. The V segment lost 8 bases and the J segment 8 bases; nucleotides outside the gene matches: 7. Germline lookup yields CDR1 KGHSH and CDR2 LQKENI. For the CDR3, the DNA is TGTGCCAGCCTCGACAGGGGAGGCGAAAAACTGTTTTTT. Amino acid sequence: CASLDRGGEKLFF.

This clonotype was found many times. The V gene is TRBV6-6, the J gene TRBJ1-4, with 12 bases lining up with TRBD1. The CDR3 loop spans 19 amino acids. Germline V gene lookup returns CDR1 MNHNY and CDR2 SVGAGI (reference sequence). The V and J ends lost 6 bases and 3 bases, in that order; junction bases with no gene match: 14. The CDR3 region has the DNA TGTGCCAGCAGCCCTTCCACCGGGACAGGGGGCGCTTCTAATGAAAAACTGTTTTTT. It is translated as CASSPSTGTGGASNEKLFF.

This clonotype was found many times. The CDR3 is CASSLGLQGATEAFF. CDR3 sequence (DNA): TGTGCCAGCAGCTTGGGTTTGCAGGGGGCTACTGAAGCTTTCTTT. This chain links TRBV5-4 with TRBJ1-1, with 8 bases lining up with TRBD1. The CDR3 loop spans 15 amino acids. With 0 bases clipped from V and 5 bases from J, the junction kept 6 bases outside the gene matches. CDR1 is SGHNT and CDR2 is YYREEE in the germline V gene (reference sequence).

This clonotype appeared once. The V gene is TRBV6-1, the J gene TRBJ2-6, with D possibly being TRBD1 (5 bases). Germline V gene lookup returns CDR1 MNHNS and CDR2 SASEGT. This CDR3 has 20 amino acids. The V and J ends lost 2 bases and 0 bases respectively, with 20 bases between them. This CDR3 reads CASSEKRTLQVLSGANVLTF. DNA of the CDR3: TGTGCCAGCAGTGAAAAAAGGACACTTCAAGTTCTCTCTGGGGCCAACGTCCTGACTTTC.

This clonotype was counted between two and nine times. This chain connects TRBV20-1 to TRBJ1-1; D unclear. Germline V gives CDR1 DFQATT, CDR2 SNEGSKA (reference sequence). The V end was cut by 3 bases, the J end by 0 bases, with 8 bases between. This CDR3 region has 13 residues. CDR3 DNA: TGCAGTGCTAGTAACCCAGTGAACACTGAAGCTTTCTTT. Translating gives CSASNPVNTEAFF.

This clonotype was counted ten times or more. The genes are TRBV2 and TRBJ1-2; a possible D gene is TRBD1 (6 bases). The V end was cut by 11 bases, the J end by 1 base, with 23 bases between. CDR3 length: 16 amino acids. Germline V lookup: CDR1 SNHLY, CDR2 FYNNEI. CDR3 protein: CALPGVRDNYNYGYTF. CDR3 DNA sequence: TGTGCCCTCCCAGGGGTTAGGGACAACTATAACTATGGCTACACCTTC.

This clonotype was picked up a small number of times. The CDR3 sequence: CASLKAGAGGELFF. In nucleotides, the CDR3 is TGTGCCAGTCTGAAAGCGGGAGCGGGCGGGGAGCTGTTTTTT. The rearrangement uses TRBV6-2 or TRBV6-3 and TRBJ2-2; 8 nucleotides line up with TRBD2. Germline-derived CDR1 and CDR2 are MNHEY and SVGEGT. This CDR3 has 14 residues. The junction had 10 bases not matched to a gene; V was cut back by 9 bases and J by 7 bases.

This clonotype was found many times. The CDR3 region is CASSPATNYGYTF. The CDR3 coding sequence is TGTGCCAGCTCACCTGCGACAAACTATGGCTACACCTTC. V usage is TRBV18 and J usage is TRBJ1-2; D is undetermined. With 3 bases removed from V and 2 bases from J, the gap between germline ends came to 7 bases. From germline, CDR1 is KGHSH and CDR2 LQKENI. The CDR3 has 13 residues.

Many counts were recorded for this clonotype. The V and J genes are TRBV7-9 and TRBJ2-1; tentative D call: TRBD2 (5 bases). Trimming left V 3 bases short and J 5 bases short, with 17 bases between. Germline CDR1 is SEHNR and CDR2 is FQNEAQ (reference sequence). The CDR3 covers 16 residues. Here the CDR3 reads CASSFLSGNSDNEQFF. DNA for the CDR3: TGTGCCAGCAGCTTTCTATCCGGGAACAGTGACAATGAGCAGTTCTTC.

This clonotype was detected many times. The CDR3 here is CASSFGGTEAFF. The CDR3, as DNA: TGCGCCAGCAGCTTCGGGGGGACTGAAGCTTTCTTT. The chain recombines TRBV5-1 with TRBJ1-1, with D perhaps matching TRBD1 (5 bases). This CDR3 has 12 residues. V shed 2 bases and J shed 5 bases, with 7 bases lying between them. Germline V gene lookup returns CDR1 SGHRS and CDR2 YFSETQ.